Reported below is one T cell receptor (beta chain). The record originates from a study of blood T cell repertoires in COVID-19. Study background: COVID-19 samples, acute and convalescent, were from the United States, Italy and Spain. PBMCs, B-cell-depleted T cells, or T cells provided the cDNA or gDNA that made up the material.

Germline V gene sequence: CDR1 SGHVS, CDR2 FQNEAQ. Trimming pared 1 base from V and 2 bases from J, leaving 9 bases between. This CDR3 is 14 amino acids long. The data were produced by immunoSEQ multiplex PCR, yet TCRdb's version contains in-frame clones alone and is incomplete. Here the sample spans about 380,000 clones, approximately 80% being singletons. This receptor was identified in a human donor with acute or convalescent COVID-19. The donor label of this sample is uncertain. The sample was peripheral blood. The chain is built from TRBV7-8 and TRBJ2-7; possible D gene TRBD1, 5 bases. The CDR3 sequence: CASSLGLGAYEQYF. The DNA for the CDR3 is TGTGCCAGCAGCTTAGGTTTAGGGGCCTACGAGCAGTACTTC.